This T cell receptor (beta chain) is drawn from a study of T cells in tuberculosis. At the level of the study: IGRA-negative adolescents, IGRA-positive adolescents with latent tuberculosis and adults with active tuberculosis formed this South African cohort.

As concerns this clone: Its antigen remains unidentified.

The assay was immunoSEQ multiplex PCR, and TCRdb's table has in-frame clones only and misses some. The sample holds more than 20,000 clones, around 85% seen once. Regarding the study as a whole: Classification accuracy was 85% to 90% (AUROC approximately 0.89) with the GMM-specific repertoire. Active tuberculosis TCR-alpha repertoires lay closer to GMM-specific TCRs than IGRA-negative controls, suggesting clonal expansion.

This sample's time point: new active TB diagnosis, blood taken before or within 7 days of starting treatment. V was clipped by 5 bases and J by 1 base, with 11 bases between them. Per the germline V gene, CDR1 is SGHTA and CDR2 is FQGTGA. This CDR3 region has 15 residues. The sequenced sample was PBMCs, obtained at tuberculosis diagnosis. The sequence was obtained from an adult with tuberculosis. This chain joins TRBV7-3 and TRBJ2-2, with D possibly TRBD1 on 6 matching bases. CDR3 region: CASSQQGGNTGELFF. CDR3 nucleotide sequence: TGTGCCAGCAGCCAACAAGGGGGGAACACCGGGGAGCTGTTTTTT.